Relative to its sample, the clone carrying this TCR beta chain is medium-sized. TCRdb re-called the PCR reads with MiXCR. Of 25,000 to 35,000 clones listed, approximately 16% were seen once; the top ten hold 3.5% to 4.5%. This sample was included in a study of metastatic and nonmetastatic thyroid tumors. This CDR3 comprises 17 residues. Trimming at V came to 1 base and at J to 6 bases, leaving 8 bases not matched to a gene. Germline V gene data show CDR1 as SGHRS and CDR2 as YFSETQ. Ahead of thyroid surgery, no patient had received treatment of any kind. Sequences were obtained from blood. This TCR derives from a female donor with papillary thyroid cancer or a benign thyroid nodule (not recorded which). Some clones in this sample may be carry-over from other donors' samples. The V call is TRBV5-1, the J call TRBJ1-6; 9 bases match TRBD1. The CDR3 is CASSLRRPGQGNSPLHF. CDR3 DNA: TGCGCCAGCAGCTTGCGTCGGCCGGGACAGGGTAATTCACCCCTCCACTTT.